The rows below give T cell receptor beta chains drawn from one sample of a study of CD8+ T cells in alopecia areata. Only in-frame clones appear in the TCRdb table, and some are missing; sequencing was by immunoSEQ multiplex PCR. The sample has some 200,000 clones, about 60% seen once. The starting material was CD8+ T cells sorted from blood, obtained at week 24, from a patient treated with tofacitinib. These receptors all stem from a human donor with alopecia areata. The CDR3 runs from the conserved cysteine through the conserved F or W. A D gene is named only where the DNA matches it firmly. Clone size, where shown, is once, few, many, or a class for clones that have expanded.

>TRBV7-9|TRBJ2-5|13|TRBD1|-
TGTGCCAGCACCGTACAGGGGCGGGAGACCCAGTACTTC
CASTVQGRETQYF
>TRBV27|TRBJ2-7|11|-|-
TGTGCCAGTGGCGCTCCCTACGAGCAGTACTTC
CASGAPYEQYF
>TRBV25-1|TRBJ1-1|15|TRBD1|-
TGTGCCAGCAGGCTGACAGGGGCCCCGAACACTGAAGCTTTCTTT
CASRLTGAPNTEAFF
>TRBV10-3|TRBJ2-5|15|TRBD1|-
TGTGCCATCAGTCCAAGGGGGACAGGCCAAGAGACCCAGTACTTC
CAISPRGTGQETQYF
>TRBV30|TRBJ2-6|15|-|-
TGTGCCTGGGATAACCTTATCTCTGGGGCCAACGTCCTGACTTTC
CAWDNLISGANVLTF
>TRBV29-1|TRBJ1-2|13|-|-
TGCAGCGCCTATGGGGACAACCTCTATGGCTACACCTTC
CSAYGDNLYGYTF
>TRBV27|TRBJ1-2|12|-|few
TGTGCCAGCAGTTTAGAGGGGGTTGGCTACACCTTC
CASSLEGVGYTF
>TRBV25-1|TRBJ2-2|17|TRBD1|once
TGTGCCAGCAGTGAAACCTCCGGGACAGGGAACACCGGGGAGCTGTTTTTT
CASSETSGTGNTGELFF
>TRBV10-3|TRBJ1-5|15|-|medium-sized
TGTGCCATCAGTGAGTCTGAAAGTTCCTGGCAGCCCCAGCATTTT
CAISESESSWQPQHF
>TRBV4-1|TRBJ1-2|13|-|-
TGCGCCAGCAGCCAAGGGAGGGGTGGAGGCTACACCTTC
CASSQGRGGGYTF
>TRBV4-1|TRBJ1-1|15|-|-
TGCGCCAGCAGCCAGGAGGGTAATCCGAACACTGAAGCTTTCTTT
CASSQEGNPNTEAFF
>TRBV12-5|TRBJ2-1|13|-|-
TGTGCTAGTGCAGGGTTTGTTTACAATGAGCAGTTCTTC
CASAGFVYNEQFF
>TRBV7-9|TRBJ1-2|12|-|-
TGTGCCAGCTTAGGGGATGCGGACGGCTACACCTTC
CASLGDADGYTF
>TRBV2|TRBJ2-7|16|TRBD2|-
TGTGCCAGCAGTCCAACTAGCGGGGGGATAAAATACGAGCAGTACTTC
CASSPTSGGIKYEQYF
>TRBV6-1|TRBJ1-3|12|-|few
TGTGCCAGCAGTGAAGGCCGGGACGGACTATATTTT
CASSEGRDGLYF
>TRBV5-1|TRBJ2-7|11|-|few
TGCGCCAGCAGCGGATCCTACGAGCAGTACTTC
CASSGSYEQYF
>TRBV2|TRBJ1-5|15|TRBD1|-
TGTGCCAGCAGTGGGGTACAGGGGACGGATCAGCCCCAGCATTTT
CASSGVQGTDQPQHF
>TRBV5-6|TRBJ1-1|14|TRBD1|-
TGTGCCAGCAGTTTCGGGACAGGGGTCTCTGAAGCTTTCTTT
CASSFGTGVSEAFF
>TRBV2|TRBJ1-1|13|-|once
TGTGCCTCTAGGGAGGGGCTGAGCACTGAAGCTTTCTTT
CASREGLSTEAFF
>TRBV27|TRBJ2-4|15|-|-
TGTGCCAGCAGCCCGGACACACTAGCCAAAAACATTCAGTACTTC
CASSPDTLAKNIQYF
>TRBV11-3|TRBJ2-3|16|-|-
TGTGCCAGCAGCCTTTTGCGCCTCCCAGGGACAGATACGCAGTATTTT
CASSLLRLPGTDTQYF
>TRBV29-1|TRBJ1-1|11|-|-
TGCAGCGTCCCCGGGGAGGATGAAGCTTTCTTT
CSVPGEDEAFF
>TRBV30|TRBJ1-1|12|-|-
TGTGCCAGCAGACAGATGAACACTGAAGCTTTCTTT
CASRQMNTEAFF
>TRBV27|TRBJ2-7|13|-|-
TGTGCCAGCAGTTTAGGAGGCAGCTACGAGCAGTACTTC
CASSLGGSYEQYF
>TRBV4-1|TRBJ2-4|15|-|few
TGCGCCAGCAGCCAAGCTACAGTAGCCAAAAACATTCAGTACTTC
CASSQATVAKNIQYF
>TRBV6-5|TRBJ1-1|14|TRBD1|-
TGTGCCAGCATCCCCGGGACAGGGTCAACTGAAGCTTTCTTT
CASIPGTGSTEAFF
>TRBV29-1|TRBJ1-5|18|TRBD1|-
TGCAGCGCCCTGGTGGTAGGGGACAGGGTTAGCAGCAATCAGCCCCAGCATTTT
CSALVVGDRVSSNQPQHF
>TRBV5-1|TRBJ2-5|15|-|few
TGCGCCAGCAGCCCCATGGGGGGGCGAGGGGAGACCCAGTACTTC
CASSPMGGRGETQYF
>TRBV2|TRBJ1-2|13|TRBD1|-
TGTGCCAGCAGAGGGACAGGGATCTATGGCTACACCTTC
CASRGTGIYGYTF
>TRBV10-3|TRBJ2-2|13|TRBD1|-
TGTGCCCTGGGACAGACGAACACCGGGGAGCTGTTTTTT
CALGQTNTGELFF
>TRBV7-2|TRBJ2-5|15|-|-
TGTGCCAGCAGCTTAGGGGCGGGGTGGGGGGAGACCCAGTACTTC
CASSLGAGWGETQYF
>TRBV5-6|TRBJ1-2|12|-|few
TGTGCCAGCAGCTTGTGGGCATATGGCTACACCTTC
CASSLWAYGYTF
>TRBV5-1|TRBJ1-3|13|-|-
TGCGCCAGCAGCCCGGACTCTGGAAACACCATATATTTT
CASSPDSGNTIYF
>TRBV14|TRBJ2-7|12|-|-
TGTGCCAGCAGCCAGAGTACGGGTGAGCAGTACTTC
CASSQSTGEQYF
>TRBV25-1|TRBJ1-4|13|-|-
TGTGCCAGCCTCAAGTCGGTGGAGGGAAAACTGTTTTTT
CASLKSVEGKLFF
>TRBV25-1|TRBJ1-2|12|-|-
TGTGCCAGCAGCATAGCGGGGGACGGCTACACCTTC
CASSIAGDGYTF
>TRBV6-1|TRBJ1-4|16|-|-
TGTGCCAGCAGTGTTAGCTTTGACGGGAAGAATGAAAAACTGTTTTTT
CASSVSFDGKNEKLFF
>TRBV29-1|TRBJ2-7|14|TRBD2|-
TGCAGCATCATAGCGGGGGGAAGCTCCTACGAGCAGTACTTC
CSIIAGGSSYEQYF
>TRBV4-1|TRBJ1-5|19|TRBD1|once
TGCGCCAGCAGCCAAAGTCGACTCCGGGACAGAGTTAATAATCAGCCCCAGCATTTT
CASSQSRLRDRVNNQPQHF
>TRBV27|TRBJ2-5|16|-|once
TGTGCCAGCAGTTTACTGCCCGTGGCAGATCAAGAGACCCAGTACTTC
CASSLLPVADQETQYF
>TRBV27|TRBJ2-1|11|-|-
TGTGCCAGCAGTTGGGGCAATGAGCAGTTCTTC
CASSWGNEQFF
>TRBV19|TRBJ1-5|15|-|-
TGTGCCAGTAGTATGGGGGGCTATGGCAATCAGCCCCAGCATTTT
CASSMGGYGNQPQHF
>TRBV27|TRBJ2-1|13|-|few
TGTGCCAGCAGTTCTGGGGGACCCAATGAGCAGTTCTTC
CASSSGGPNEQFF
>TRBV27|TRBJ1-6|15|TRBD1|once
TGTGCCAGCAGTAGAACGGGACAGCTTAATTCACCCCTCCACTTT
CASSRTGQLNSPLHF
>TRBV5-1|TRBJ2-5|14|-|-
TGCGCCAGCAGCCCCGCGTGGAGGATGGAGACCCAGTACTTC
CASSPAWRMETQYF
>TRBV10-3|TRBJ2-3|16|-|-
TGTGCCACCCAGCCCTCGTCTGAGCAAAGCACAGATACGCAGTATTTT
CATQPSSEQSTDTQYF
>TRBV13|TRBJ1-1|17|-|-
TGTGCCAGCAGCTTAGCTAGTTTGCACATGGGTAAGGGTGAAGCTTTCTTT
CASSLASLHMGKGEAFF
>TRBV27|TRBJ2-5|15|-|few
TGTGCCAGCAGTTCGATAGACGAGCCGTCCGAGACCCAGTACTTC
CASSSIDEPSETQYF
>TRBV7-9|TRBJ2-2|15|-|-
TGTGCCAGCAGCGACCGGGGCCGGAACACCGGGGAGCTGTTTTTT
CASSDRGRNTGELFF
>TRBV29-1|TRBJ2-3|14|-|-
TGCAGCGTTGACACCGGATATTACACAGATACGCAGTATTTT
CSVDTGYYTDTQYF
>TRBV30|TRBJ2-2|13|-|once
TGTGCCTGGGGCCGGGGAGCTACCGGGGAGCTGTTTTTT
CAWGRGATGELFF